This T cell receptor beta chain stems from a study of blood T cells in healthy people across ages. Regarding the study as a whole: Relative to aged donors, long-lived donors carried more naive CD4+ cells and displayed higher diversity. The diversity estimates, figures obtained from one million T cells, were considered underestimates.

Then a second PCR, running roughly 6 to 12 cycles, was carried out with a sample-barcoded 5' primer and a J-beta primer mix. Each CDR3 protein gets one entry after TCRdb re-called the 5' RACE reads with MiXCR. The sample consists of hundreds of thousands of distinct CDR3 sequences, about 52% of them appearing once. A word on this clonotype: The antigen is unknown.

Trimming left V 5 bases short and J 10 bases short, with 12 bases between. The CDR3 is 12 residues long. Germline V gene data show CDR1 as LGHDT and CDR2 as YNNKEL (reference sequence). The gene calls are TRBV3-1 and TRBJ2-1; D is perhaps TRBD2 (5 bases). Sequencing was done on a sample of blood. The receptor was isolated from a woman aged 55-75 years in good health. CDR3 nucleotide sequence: TGTGCCAGCAGCTTATGGACTGGGGAGCAGTTCTTC. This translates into CASSLWTGEQFF.